This T cell receptor beta chain was obtained from a study of T cell responses to AZD1222 COVID-19 vaccine. Whole-study context: Second doses that came at about 4 or about 12 weeks were put together. Study findings and constraints: When two AZD1222 doses had been given, Spike-specific TCR breadth and depth rose. White British donors predominated, females outnumbered males, and clonal diversity was possibly underestimated. Repertoire samples came only from after the peak T cell response.

Germline CDR1 is SGHTA and CDR2 is FQGTGA. Trimming cost V 1 base and J 7 bases, with 13 bases left between them. This CDR3 has 14 amino acids. This clone was seen a few times. The antigen is undetermined. Using immunoSEQ multiplex PCR, the repertoire was profiled, and TCRdb retains in-frame clones only, with some absent. Of 130,000 to 150,000 clones detected, about nine tenths appear once; the ten largest clones hold 3.4%. The TCR comes from an adult in good health. The material sequenced was peripheral blood, taken on day 0 of AZD1222 vaccination. The chain combines TRBV7-3 with TRBJ2-5; perhaps TRBD1 as D (6 bases). The CDR3 protein is CASSLNGGEGTQYF. In DNA form, the CDR3 reads TGTGCCAGCAGCTTAAATGGGGGCGAGGGGACCCAGTACTTC.